One sample yielded the 4 T cell receptor beta chains listed below, sequenced in a study of blood T cell repertoires in COVID-19. Sequenced by immunoSEQ multiplex PCR; TCRdb stores in-frame clones only, minus some. The table lists over 80,000 clones, less than 85% of them singletons. The sequenced sample consisted of peripheral blood. These receptors were collected from a woman in her seventies with acute or convalescent COVID-19.

The rearrangement joins TRBV27 to TRBJ2-1; 10 nucleotides agree with TRBD2. The CDR3 contains 15 residues. The germline V gene encodes CDR1 MNHEY and CDR2 SMNVEV (reference sequence). V dropped 5 bases and J dropped 6; count of bases not matched to a gene: 7. In DNA form, the CDR3 reads TGTGCCAGCAGTCAAAGCGGGAGGGCCCTCAATGAGCAGTTCTTC. Its translation is CASSQSGRALNEQFF.

The chain uses TRBV28 and TRBJ2-7, with 7 bases fitting TRBD1. This CDR3 is built from 15 residues. Germline V gene lookup returns CDR1 MDHEN and CDR2 SYDVKM. J was trimmed by 2 bases and V by 3 bases; bases with no gene match: 7. CDR3 in DNA: TGTGCCAGCAGTTTCGATCGGGACAGACCCTACGAGCAGTACTTC. Translated: CASSFDRDRPYEQYF.

This chain links TRBV9 with TRBJ2-7; D perhaps matches TRBD1 (6 bases). The CDR3 totals 15 residues. V was pared by 0 bases and J by 3 bases, with 13 bases between. Germline loops: CDR1 SGDLS, CDR2 YYNGEE. The CDR3 coding sequence is TGTGCCAGCAGCGTAGGGCAGGGGTCCCACTACGAGCAGTACTTC. It specifies CASSVGQGSHYEQYF.

V is TRBV10-3 and J is TRBJ2-7, with D maybe TRBD1 (6 bases). CDR1 and CDR2 (germline): ENHRY, SYGVKD. V dropped 0 bases and J dropped 6 bases, with 12 bases sitting between them. The length of the CDR3 is 14 residues. CDR3 amino acids: CAISESQGIGEQYF. The DNA of the CDR3 is TGTGCCATCAGTGAGTCTCAGGGGATTGGCGAGCAGTACTTC.